The rows below give T cell receptor beta chains drawn from one sample of a study of Graves' ophthalmopathy and Graves' hyperthyroidism. One entry per CDR3 protein, called by TCRdb with MiXCR from the multiplex PCR reads. The sample includes around 1,000,000 distinct CDR3 sequences, 35% to 40% of them seen just once. The specimen was peripheral blood or thyroid tissue (not recorded which). All receptors derive from an adult man with Graves' hyperthyroidism. Each CDR3 is given with its conserved first and last residue. A D gene is named only where the DNA matches it firmly. Only some rows state a clone size, as once, few, many or a class for expanded clones.

CDR3nt: TGTGCCAGCAGTTACCGGAGCGGGACAGGGGATGCTTTCTTT
CDR3aa: CASSYRSGTGDAFF
d_gene: TRBD1
j_gene: TRBJ1-1
v_gene: TRBV6-2/TRBV6-3
abundance: many

CDR3nt: TGTGCCACCAGCAGGGGCCCCGACAGGGGCTACGAGCAGTACTTC
CDR3aa: CATSRGPDRGYEQYF
d_gene: TRBD1
j_gene: TRBJ2-7
v_gene: TRBV15
abundance: many

CDR3nt: TGTGCCAGCAGTTACGCGGGACGGATGCGAAGCTACACCTTC
CDR3aa: CASSYAGRMRSYTF
d_gene: NA
j_gene: TRBJ1-2
v_gene: TRBV6-5
abundance: many

CDR3nt: TGCGCCAGCAGCCAAGTAGCTAGAGATTCACCCCTCCACTTT
CDR3aa: CASSQVARDSPLHF
d_gene: NA
j_gene: TRBJ1-6
v_gene: TRBV4-1
abundance: few

CDR3nt: TGTGCCAGCAGCCCAGGGCAGAGAAGAGAAGAGACCCAGTACTTC
CDR3aa: CASSPGQRREETQYF
d_gene: NA
j_gene: TRBJ2-5
v_gene: TRBV5-6
abundance: few

CDR3nt: TGTGCCAGCTGGCCTTCTGGGGCCAACGTCCTGACTTTC
CDR3aa: CASWPSGANVLTF
d_gene: NA
j_gene: TRBJ2-6
v_gene: TRBV25-1
abundance: NA

CDR3nt: TGCAGCGTTCTGGGACAGGGTACCTACGAGCAGTACTTC
CDR3aa: CSVLGQGTYEQYF
d_gene: TRBD1
j_gene: TRBJ2-7
v_gene: TRBV29-1
abundance: few

CDR3nt: TGTGCCAGCAGCCCCGGGACTAGCGGGAGAAAAGGAGAGACCCAGTACTTC
CDR3aa: CASSPGTSGRKGETQYF
d_gene: TRBD2
j_gene: TRBJ2-5
v_gene: TRBV7-9
abundance: NA

CDR3nt: TGTGCCAGCAGCTTCCGGCAGCCTCTTAACTATGGCTACACCTTC
CDR3aa: CASSFRQPLNYGYTF
d_gene: NA
j_gene: TRBJ1-2
v_gene: TRBV5-6
abundance: few

CDR3nt: TGTGCCAGCAGTTCCGCCAGGGGATGGAGCAATCAGCCCCAGCATTTT
CDR3aa: CASSSARGWSNQPQHF
d_gene: NA
j_gene: TRBJ1-5
v_gene: TRBV12-3/TRBV12-4
abundance: few

CDR3nt: TGCGCCAGCAGCGGGGGAGGGGGCGTGATGAACACTGAAGCTTTCTTT
CDR3aa: CASSGGGGVMNTEAFF
d_gene: TRBD1
j_gene: TRBJ1-1
v_gene: TRBV5-1
abundance: many

CDR3nt: TGTGCCAGCAGCTTAGTATCCCAGGGAGTCCCCTACGAGCAGTACTTC
CDR3aa: CASSLVSQGVPYEQYF
d_gene: NA
j_gene: TRBJ2-7
v_gene: TRBV11-2
abundance: few

CDR3nt: TGCAGCGTGGTTAGGGAGTCGGAGACCCAGTACTTC
CDR3aa: CSVVRESETQYF
d_gene: NA
j_gene: TRBJ2-5
v_gene: TRBV29-1
abundance: NA

CDR3nt: TGTGCCAGCAGCAGAGTCCCAGATCGCGTTACCTACGAGCAGTACTTC
CDR3aa: CASSRVPDRVTYEQYF
d_gene: NA
j_gene: TRBJ2-7
v_gene: TRBV7-2
abundance: NA

CDR3nt: TGTGCCAGCAGTTACGGGACATTTGGGGGGAAGAATCAGCCCCAGCATTTT
CDR3aa: CASSYGTFGGKNQPQHF
d_gene: NA
j_gene: TRBJ1-5
v_gene: TRBV6-6
abundance: NA

CDR3nt: TGTGCCAGCAGTGCCCTAGAACAATACCAATGGGAGACCCAGTACTTC
CDR3aa: CASSALEQYQWETQYF
d_gene: NA
j_gene: TRBJ2-5
v_gene: TRBV7-2
abundance: few

CDR3nt: TGTGCCAGTAGTCCCGGGACAAGGTCGAAGAATTCACCCCTCCACTTT
CDR3aa: CASSPGTRSKNSPLHF
d_gene: NA
j_gene: TRBJ1-6
v_gene: TRBV19
abundance: NA

CDR3nt: TGCAGCGGTCGAGGCACTGAAGCTTTCTTT
CDR3aa: CSGRGTEAFF
d_gene: NA
j_gene: TRBJ1-1
v_gene: TRBV29-1
abundance: NA

CDR3nt: TGCAGTGCAAAGGGACGGGATTACTCTGGAAACACCATATATTTT
CDR3aa: CSAKGRDYSGNTIYF
d_gene: NA
j_gene: TRBJ1-3
v_gene: TRBV20-1
abundance: many

CDR3nt: TGTGCCAGCAGTGAAGGGTGGGTGAGCTCTGGAAACACCATATATTTT
CDR3aa: CASSEGWVSSGNTIYF
d_gene: NA
j_gene: TRBJ1-3
v_gene: TRBV25-1
abundance: NA

CDR3nt: TGCGCCAGCAGTTACTCTAAAATTTACGGCGAGGAAGCCTTCTTT
CDR3aa: CASSYSKIYGEEAFF
d_gene: NA
j_gene: TRBJ1-1
v_gene: TRBV10-2
abundance: NA

CDR3nt: TGCAGCGGAACCGTGGTAGCGGGAGGGGCCCAGTACTTC
CDR3aa: CSGTVVAGGAQYF
d_gene: TRBD2
j_gene: TRBJ2-5
v_gene: TRBV29-1
abundance: NA

CDR3nt: TGTGCCAGCAGCTTCCTAGCGGGGAAGGCCGGGGAGCTGTTTTTT
CDR3aa: CASSFLAGKAGELFF
d_gene: TRBD2
j_gene: TRBJ2-2
v_gene: TRBV5-6
abundance: many

CDR3nt: TGCAGTGCTAGGGGAGGATCGGGGTTCCGGGGGTACGAGCAGTACTTC
CDR3aa: CSARGGSGFRGYEQYF
d_gene: NA
j_gene: TRBJ2-7
v_gene: TRBV20-1
abundance: NA

CDR3nt: TGCAGTGCAGTCGAGTCTGGGGCCTACAATGAGCAGTTCTTC
CDR3aa: CSAVESGAYNEQFF
d_gene: NA
j_gene: TRBJ2-1
v_gene: TRBV20-1
abundance: NA

CDR3nt: TGTGCCAGCGCCCAGGGGGGCAACTACAATGAGCAGTTCTTC
CDR3aa: CASAQGGNYNEQFF
d_gene: NA
j_gene: TRBJ2-1
v_gene: TRBV7-2
abundance: NA

CDR3nt: TGTGCCAGCAGCTTAAAACAGGGGAACACTGAAGCTTTCTTT
CDR3aa: CASSLKQGNTEAFF
d_gene: NA
j_gene: TRBJ1-1
v_gene: TRBV7-8
abundance: many

CDR3nt: TGTGCCAGCAGCCCGGGACAGCGACAAGAGACCCAGTACTTC
CDR3aa: CASSPGQRQETQYF
d_gene: TRBD1
j_gene: TRBJ2-5
v_gene: TRBV7-9
abundance: many

CDR3nt: TGTGCCAGCAGTTTACAAGGACAGGTGGGGGGCTACACCTTC
CDR3aa: CASSLQGQVGGYTF
d_gene: TRBD1
j_gene: TRBJ1-2
v_gene: TRBV28
abundance: NA

CDR3nt: TGTGCCAGCAGTTACTCTATGGGGACCCAAAATCAGCCCCAGCATTTT
CDR3aa: CASSYSMGTQNQPQHF
d_gene: NA
j_gene: TRBJ1-5
v_gene: TRBV6-1
abundance: few

CDR3nt: TGTGCCATCAGTGAGATAGCGGGAGAGCAGTACTTC
CDR3aa: CAISEIAGEQYF
d_gene: TRBD2
j_gene: TRBJ2-7
v_gene: TRBV10-3
abundance: NA

CDR3nt: TGCAGCGTTGTGGTTAGCTCCTACGAGCAGTACTTC
CDR3aa: CSVVVSSYEQYF
d_gene: NA
j_gene: TRBJ2-7
v_gene: TRBV29-1
abundance: few

CDR3nt: TGTGCCAGTAGTAGGGACGGTTCTTGGGAGCTGTTTTTT
CDR3aa: CASSRDGSWELFF
d_gene: NA
j_gene: TRBJ2-2
v_gene: TRBV19
abundance: many

CDR3nt: TGTGCCACGCGGACAGGCCCCCAAGAGACCCAGTACTTC
CDR3aa: CATRTGPQETQYF
d_gene: TRBD1
j_gene: TRBJ2-5
v_gene: TRBV10-3
abundance: few